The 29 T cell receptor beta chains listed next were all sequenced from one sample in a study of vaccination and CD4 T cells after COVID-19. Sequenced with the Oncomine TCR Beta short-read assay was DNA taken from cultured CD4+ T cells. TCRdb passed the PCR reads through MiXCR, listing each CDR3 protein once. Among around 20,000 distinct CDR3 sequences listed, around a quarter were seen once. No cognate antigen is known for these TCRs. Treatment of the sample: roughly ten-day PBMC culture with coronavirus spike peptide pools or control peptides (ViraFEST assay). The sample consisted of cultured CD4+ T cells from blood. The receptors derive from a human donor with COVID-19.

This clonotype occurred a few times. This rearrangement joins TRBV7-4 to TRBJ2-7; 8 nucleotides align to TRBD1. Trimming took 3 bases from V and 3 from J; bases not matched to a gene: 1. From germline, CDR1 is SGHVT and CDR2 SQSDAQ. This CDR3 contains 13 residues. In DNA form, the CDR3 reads TGTGCCAGCAGCTTCACAGGGGGCTACGAGCAGTACTTC. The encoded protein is CASSFTGGYEQYF.

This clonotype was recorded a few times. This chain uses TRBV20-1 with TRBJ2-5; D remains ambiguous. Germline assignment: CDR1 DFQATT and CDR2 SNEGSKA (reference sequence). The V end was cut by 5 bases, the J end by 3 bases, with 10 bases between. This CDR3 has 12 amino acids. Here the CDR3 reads CSAGQVEETQYF. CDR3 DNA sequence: TGCAGTGCTGGTCAGGTAGAAGAGACCCAGTACTTC.

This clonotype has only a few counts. The CDR3 sequence: CASHEITSRNEQFF. The CDR3 DNA is TGTGCCAGCCACGAGATAACTAGCAGAAATGAGCAGTTCTTC. V usage is TRBV6-2 or TRBV6-3 and J usage is TRBJ2-1, with a tentative D call TRBD2 (6 bases). V dropped 8 bases and J dropped 7 bases, with 18 bases sitting between them. Germline V gene sequence: CDR1 MNHEY, CDR2 SVGEGT. The CDR3 length is 14 residues.

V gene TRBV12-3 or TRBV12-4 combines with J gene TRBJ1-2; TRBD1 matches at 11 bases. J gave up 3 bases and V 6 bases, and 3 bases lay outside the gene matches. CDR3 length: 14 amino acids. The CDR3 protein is CASRGTGGDYGYTF. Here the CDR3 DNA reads TGTGCCAGCAGAGGGACAGGGGGAGACTATGGCTACACCTTC.

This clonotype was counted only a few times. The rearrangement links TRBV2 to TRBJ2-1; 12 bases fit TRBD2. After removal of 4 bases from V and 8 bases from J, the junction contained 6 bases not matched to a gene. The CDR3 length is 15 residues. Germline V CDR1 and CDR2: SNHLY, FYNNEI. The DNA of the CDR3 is TGTGCCAGCAGTGTATCTAGCGGGGGGGCCCATGAGCAGTTCTTC. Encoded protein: CASSVSSGGAHEQFF.

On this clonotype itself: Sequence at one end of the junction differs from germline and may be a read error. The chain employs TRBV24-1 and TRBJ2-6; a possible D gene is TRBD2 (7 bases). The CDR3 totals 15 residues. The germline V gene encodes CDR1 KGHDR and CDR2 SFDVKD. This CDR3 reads CTTSGGAAGANVLTF. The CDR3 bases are TGTACCACCAGTGGGGGGGCGGCCGGGGCCAACGTCCTGACTTTC.

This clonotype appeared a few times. This CDR3 is CASTIDGANSPLHF. In DNA, the CDR3 is TGTGCCAGCACCATCGACGGGGCCAATTCACCCCTCCACTTT. This sequence joins TRBV12-3 or TRBV12-4 and TRBJ1-6; D perhaps matches TRBD1 (5 bases). V was pared by 7 bases and J by 7 bases, with 14 bases between. The CDR3 sequence is 14 residues long.

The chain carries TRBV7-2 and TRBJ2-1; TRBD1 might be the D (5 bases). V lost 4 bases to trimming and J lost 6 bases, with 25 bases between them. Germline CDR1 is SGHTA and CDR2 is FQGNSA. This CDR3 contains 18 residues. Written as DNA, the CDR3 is TGTGCCAGCAGCTCCAGCATGGCAGGACACACAAGGGGCAATGAGCAGTTCTTC. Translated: CASSSSMAGHTRGNEQFF. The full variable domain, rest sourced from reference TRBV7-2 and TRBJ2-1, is GAGVSQSPSNKVTEKGKDVELRCDPISGHTALYWYRQSLGQGLEFLIYFQGNSAPDKSGLPSDRFSAERTGGSVSTLTIQRTQQEDSAVYLCASSSSMAGHTRGNEQFFGPGTRLTVL.

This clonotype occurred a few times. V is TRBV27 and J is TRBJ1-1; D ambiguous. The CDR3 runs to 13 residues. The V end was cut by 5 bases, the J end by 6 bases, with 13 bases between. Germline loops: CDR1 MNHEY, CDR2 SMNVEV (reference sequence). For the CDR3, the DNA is TGTGCCAGCAGTCGCAACACTGGGGCTGAAGCTTTCTTT. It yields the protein CASSRNTGAEAFF.

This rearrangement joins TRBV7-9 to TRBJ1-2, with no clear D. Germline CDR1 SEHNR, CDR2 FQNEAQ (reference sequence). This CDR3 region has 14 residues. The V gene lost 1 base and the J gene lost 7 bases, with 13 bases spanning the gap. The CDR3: CASSLGPGTGGYTF. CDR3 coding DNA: TGTGCCAGCAGCTTAGGACCAGGAACGGGTGGCTACACCTTC.

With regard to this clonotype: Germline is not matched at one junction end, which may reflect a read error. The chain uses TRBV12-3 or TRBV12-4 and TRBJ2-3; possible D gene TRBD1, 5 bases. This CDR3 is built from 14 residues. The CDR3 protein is CASSLSSGIRPWLF. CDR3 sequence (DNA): TGTGCCAGCAGTTTAAGTTCAGGGATTAGGCCCTGGCTTTTT.

CDR3 DNA sequence: TGTGCCAGCAGCGTAAAAGGGGGTGGAAACACCATATATTTT. Its protein product is CASSVKGGGNTIYF. J is TRBJ1-3 and V is TRBV9; D might be TRBD1 (6 bases). CDR3 length: 14 residues. Trimming took 1 base from V and 3 from J, leaving 8 bases between them. CDR1 is SGDLS and CDR2 is YYNGEE in the germline V gene.

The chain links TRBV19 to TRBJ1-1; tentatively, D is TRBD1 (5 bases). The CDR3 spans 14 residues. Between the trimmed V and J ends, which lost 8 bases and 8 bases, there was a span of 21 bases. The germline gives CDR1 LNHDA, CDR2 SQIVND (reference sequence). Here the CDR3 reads CASQRDAERWEAFF. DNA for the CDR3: TGTGCCAGTCAGCGGGACGCCGAAAGGTGGGAAGCTTTCTTT. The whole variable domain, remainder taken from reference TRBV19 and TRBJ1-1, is DGGITQSPKYLFRKEGQNVTLSCEQNLNHDAMYWYRQDPGQGLRLIYYSQIVNDFQKGDIAEGYSVSREKKESFPLTVTSAQKNPTAFYLCASQRDAERWEAFFGQGTRLTVV.

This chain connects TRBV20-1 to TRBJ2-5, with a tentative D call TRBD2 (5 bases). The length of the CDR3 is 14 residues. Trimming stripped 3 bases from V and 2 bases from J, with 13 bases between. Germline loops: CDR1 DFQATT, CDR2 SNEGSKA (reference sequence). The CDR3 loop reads CSASLRPGQETQYF. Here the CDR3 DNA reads TGCAGTGCTAGTTTGCGACCGGGGCAAGAGACCCAGTACTTC.

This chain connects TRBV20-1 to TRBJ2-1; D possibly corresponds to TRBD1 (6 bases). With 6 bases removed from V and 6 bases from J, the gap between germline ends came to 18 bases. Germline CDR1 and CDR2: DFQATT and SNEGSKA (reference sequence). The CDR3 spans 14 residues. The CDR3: CSAQTGNSPNEQFF. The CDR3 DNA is TGCAGTGCCCAAACAGGGAATTCCCCCAATGAGCAGTTCTTC.

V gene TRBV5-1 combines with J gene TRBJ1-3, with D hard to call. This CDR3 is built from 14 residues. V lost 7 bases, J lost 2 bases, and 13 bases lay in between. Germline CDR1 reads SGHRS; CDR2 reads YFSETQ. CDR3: CASSIDGAGNTIYF. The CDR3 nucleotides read TGCGCCAGCTCAATAGACGGGGCTGGAAACACCATATATTTT.

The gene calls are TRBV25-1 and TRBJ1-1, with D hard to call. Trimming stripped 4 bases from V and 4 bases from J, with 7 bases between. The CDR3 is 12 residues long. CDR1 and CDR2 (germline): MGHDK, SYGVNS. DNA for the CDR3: TGTGCCAGCAGTGTTATCGGCACTGAAGCTTTCTTT. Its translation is CASSVIGTEAFF.

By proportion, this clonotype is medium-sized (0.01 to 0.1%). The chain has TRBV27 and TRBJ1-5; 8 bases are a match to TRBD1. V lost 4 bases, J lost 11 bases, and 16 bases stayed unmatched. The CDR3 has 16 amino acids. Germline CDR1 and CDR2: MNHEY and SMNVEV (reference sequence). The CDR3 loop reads CASSSRQGSYDQAQHF. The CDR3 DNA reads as TGTGCCAGCAGTTCTCGACAGGGGTCCTACGATCAAGCCCAGCATTTT.

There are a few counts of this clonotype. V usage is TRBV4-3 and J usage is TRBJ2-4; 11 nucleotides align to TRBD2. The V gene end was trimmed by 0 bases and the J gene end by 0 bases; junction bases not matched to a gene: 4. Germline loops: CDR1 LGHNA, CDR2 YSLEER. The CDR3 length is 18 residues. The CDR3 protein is CASSQEASGGLAKNIQYF. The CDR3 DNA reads TGCGCCAGCAGCCAAGAGGCTAGCGGGGGGTTAGCCAAAAACATTCAGTACTTC.

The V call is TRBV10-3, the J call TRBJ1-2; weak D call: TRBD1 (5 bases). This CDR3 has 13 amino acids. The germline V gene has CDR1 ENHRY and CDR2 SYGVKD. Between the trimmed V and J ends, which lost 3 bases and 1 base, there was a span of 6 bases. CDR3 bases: TGTGCCATCAGTGACGGGGGTAACTATGGCTACACCTTC. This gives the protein CAISDGGNYGYTF.

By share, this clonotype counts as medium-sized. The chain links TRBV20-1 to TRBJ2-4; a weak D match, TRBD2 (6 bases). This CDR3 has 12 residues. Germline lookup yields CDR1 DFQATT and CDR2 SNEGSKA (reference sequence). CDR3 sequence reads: CSAAGGRDIQYF. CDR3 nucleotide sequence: TGCAGCGCCGCCGGGGGTCGGGACATTCAGTACTTC.

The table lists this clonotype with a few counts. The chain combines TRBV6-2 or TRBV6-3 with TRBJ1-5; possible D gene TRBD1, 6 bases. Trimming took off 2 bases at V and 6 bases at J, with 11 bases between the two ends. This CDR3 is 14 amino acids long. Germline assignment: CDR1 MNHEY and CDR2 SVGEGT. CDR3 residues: CASSYQGGGQPQHF. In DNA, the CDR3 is TGTGCCAGCAGTTACCAAGGGGGAGGTCAGCCCCAGCATTTT.

CDR3: CSARDPGQLSELFF. The CDR3 nucleotides are TGCAGTGCTAGAGATCCAGGTCAATTGTCGGAACTGTTTTTT. V gene TRBV20-1 combines with J gene TRBJ1-4; D is uncertain. The CDR3 has 14 amino acids. Germline-derived CDR1 and CDR2 are DFQATT and SNEGSKA (reference sequence). V was pared by 0 bases and J by 12 bases, with 17 bases between.

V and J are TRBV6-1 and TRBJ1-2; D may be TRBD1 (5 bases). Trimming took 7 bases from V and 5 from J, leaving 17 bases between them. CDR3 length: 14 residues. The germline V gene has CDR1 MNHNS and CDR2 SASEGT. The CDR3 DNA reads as TGTGCCAGCAACCCCGCCAGGCGGGGGTATGGCTACACCTTC. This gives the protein CASNPARRGYGYTF.

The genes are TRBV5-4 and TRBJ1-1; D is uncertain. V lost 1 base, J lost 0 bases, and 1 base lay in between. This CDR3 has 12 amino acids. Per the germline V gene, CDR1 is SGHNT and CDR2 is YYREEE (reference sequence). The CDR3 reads CASSLMNTEAFF. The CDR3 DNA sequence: TGTGCCAGCAGCTTGATGAACACTGAAGCTTTCTTT.

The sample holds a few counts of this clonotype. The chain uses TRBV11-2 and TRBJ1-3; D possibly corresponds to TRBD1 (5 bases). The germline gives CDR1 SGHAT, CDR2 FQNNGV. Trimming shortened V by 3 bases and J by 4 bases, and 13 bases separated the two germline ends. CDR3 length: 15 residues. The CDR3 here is CASSFTGAGGNTIYF. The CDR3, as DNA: TGTGCCAGCAGCTTTACCGGGGCCGGAGGAAACACCATATATTTT.

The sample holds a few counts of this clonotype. CDR3 protein: CASSSRNSNQPQHF. The CDR3 DNA sequence: TGTGCCAGCAGTAGCAGGAATAGCAATCAGCCCCAGCATTTT. The chain couples TRBV2 to TRBJ1-5; D remains unclear. Trimming took 5 bases from V and 0 from J, leaving 8 bases between them. CDR1 is SNHLY and CDR2 is FYNNEI in the germline V gene. The CDR3 spans 14 residues.

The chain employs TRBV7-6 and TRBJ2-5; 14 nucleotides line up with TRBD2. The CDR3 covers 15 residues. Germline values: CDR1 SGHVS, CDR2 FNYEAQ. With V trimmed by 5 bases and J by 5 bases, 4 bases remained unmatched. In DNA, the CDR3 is TGTGCCAGCAGCCCGGGACTAGCGGGGGCGGAGACCCAGTACTTC. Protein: CASSPGLAGAETQYF.

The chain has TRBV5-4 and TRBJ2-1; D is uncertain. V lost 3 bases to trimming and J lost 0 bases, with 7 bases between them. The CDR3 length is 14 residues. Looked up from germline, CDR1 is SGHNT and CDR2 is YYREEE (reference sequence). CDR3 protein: CASSSDSSYNEQFF. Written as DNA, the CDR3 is TGTGCCAGCAGCTCAGACTCCTCCTACAATGAGCAGTTCTTC.